Below, 6 T cell receptor beta chains from the same sample are listed, as sequenced in a study of vaccination effects on CD4 cells after COVID-19. Sequencing was performed with immunoSEQ multiplex PCR; in TCRdb, only in-frame clones are kept and a portion is missing. The sample lists 25,000 to 30,000 clones, approximately 71% seen once, with around 9% in the top ten. These receptors have no identified antigens. With the ViraFEST assay, the study expanded antigen-specific CD4+ T cells using viral peptide pools, then sequenced them. After about 10 days in culture, the CD4+ T cells were isolated. BNT162b2 vaccine or mRNA-1273 vaccine was given to participants in two doses. Source: CD4+ T cells from PBMCs cultured with HCoV-NL63 spike peptides, taken after COVID-19 vaccination. All receptors derive from a human donor who received a COVID-19 vaccine.

CDR3 nucleotide sequence: TGTGCCAGCAGCCCGACTGGACTAGTCGGTCCCGGGGAGCTGTTTTTT. This encodes CASSPTGLVGPGELFF. V gene TRBV3-1 (or the pseudogene TRBV3-2) combines with J gene TRBJ2-2; 7 positions agree with TRBD2. Germline V gene lookup returns CDR1 LGHDT and CDR2 YNNKEL (reference sequence). V was pared by 4 bases and J by 6 bases, with 11 bases of the junction left unmatched. The CDR3 runs to 16 residues.

V usage is TRBV5-1 and J usage is TRBJ2-1; D possibly corresponds to TRBD1 (6 bases). Germline-derived CDR1 and CDR2 are SGHRS and YFSETQ. The CDR3 is 13 residues long. V was cut by 4 bases and J by 9 bases, with 14 bases left in between. CDR3 region: CASSQLQGSEQFF. The CDR3 DNA sequence: TGCGCCAGCAGCCAGCTACAGGGTAGTGAGCAGTTCTTC.

The chain carries TRBV6-5 and TRBJ1-5, with D unclear. The CDR3 covers 14 residues. Germline V CDR1 and CDR2: MNHEY, SVGAGI. Trimming left V 1 base short and J 7 bases short, with 11 bases between. The CDR3, as DNA: TGTGCCAGCAGTTACTTTATGGGTGGCCAGCCCCAGCATTTT. Protein product: CASSYFMGGQPQHF.

In this sample, this clone turned up a few times. CDR3 nucleotide sequence: TGTGCCAGCAGTTCAGGGGGCAGGAATACGCAGTATTTT. Translating gives CASSSGGRNTQYF. J is TRBJ2-3 and V is TRBV27; 8 positions match TRBD1. Unmatched junction bases numbered 4, after V lost 4 bases and J lost 7 bases. CDR3 length equals 13 residues. Germline V gene sequence: CDR1 MNHEY, CDR2 SMNVEV (reference sequence).

The chain couples TRBV6-5 to TRBJ1-5, with D uncertain. This CDR3 comprises 14 residues. From germline, CDR1 is MNHEY and CDR2 SVGAGI. The V end was cut by 4 bases, the J end by 4 bases, with 11 bases between. The CDR3 loop reads CASSSPGRNQPQHF. CDR3 nucleotides: TGTGCCAGCAGTTCGCCGGGAAGAAATCAGCCCCAGCATTTT.

The chain couples TRBV3-1 (or the pseudogene TRBV3-2) to TRBJ1-2, with TRBD1 matching 9 bases. Germline lookup yields CDR1 LGHDT and CDR2 YNNKEL (reference sequence). This CDR3 comprises 14 residues. With V trimmed by 4 bases and J by 9 bases, 9 bases remained unmatched. The CDR3 is CASSPLDRGWSYTF. The CDR3 DNA sequence: TGTGCCAGCAGCCCACTCGACAGGGGGTGGAGCTACACCTTC.